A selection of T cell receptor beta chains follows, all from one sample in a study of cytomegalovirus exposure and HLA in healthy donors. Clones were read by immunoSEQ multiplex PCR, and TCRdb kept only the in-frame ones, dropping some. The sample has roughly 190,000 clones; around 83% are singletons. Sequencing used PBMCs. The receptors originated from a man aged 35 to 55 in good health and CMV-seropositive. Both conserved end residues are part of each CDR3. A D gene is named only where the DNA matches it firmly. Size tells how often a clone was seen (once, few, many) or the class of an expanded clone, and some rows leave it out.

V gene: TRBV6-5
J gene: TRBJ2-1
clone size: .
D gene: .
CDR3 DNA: TGTGCCAGCAGTACAGGGAGCTTTGATGAGCAGTTCTTC
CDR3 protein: CASSTGSFDEQFF

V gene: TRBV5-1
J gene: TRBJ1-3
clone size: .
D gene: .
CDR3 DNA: TGCGCCAGCAGCCTGACTTCTCCTGGAAACACCATATATTTT
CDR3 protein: CASSLTSPGNTIYF

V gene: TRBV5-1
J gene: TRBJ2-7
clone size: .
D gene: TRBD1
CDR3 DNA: TGCGCCAGCAGCTTGGGGACAGGAACCTACGAGCAGTACTTC
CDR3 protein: CASSLGTGTYEQYF

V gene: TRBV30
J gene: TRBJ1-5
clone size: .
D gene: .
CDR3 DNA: TGTGCCTGGACCGGGGGGCAGAATCAGCCCCAGCATTTT
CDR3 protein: CAWTGGQNQPQHF

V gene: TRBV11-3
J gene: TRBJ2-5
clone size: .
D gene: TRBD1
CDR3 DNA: TGTGCCAGCAGCTCGGACAGGGGGCGACGAGAGACCCAGTACTTC
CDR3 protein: CASSSDRGRRETQYF

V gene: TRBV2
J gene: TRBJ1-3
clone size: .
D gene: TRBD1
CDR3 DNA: TGTGCCAGCAGCACGGACAGGGCATCTGGAAACACCATATATTTT
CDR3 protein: CASSTDRASGNTIYF

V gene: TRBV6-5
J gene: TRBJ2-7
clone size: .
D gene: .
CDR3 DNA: TGTGCCAGCAGTTCCCAGGGCTACCACGAGCAGTACTTC
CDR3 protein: CASSSQGYHEQYF

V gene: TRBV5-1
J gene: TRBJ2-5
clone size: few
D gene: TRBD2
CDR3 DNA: TGCGCCAGCAGCTTGGCCGTATCTAGCGGGAGGGCCGGGGAGACCCAGTACTTC
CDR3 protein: CASSLAVSSGRAGETQYF

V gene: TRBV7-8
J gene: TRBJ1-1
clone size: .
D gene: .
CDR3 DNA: TGTGCCAGCAGCCCAGGCACTGAAGCTTTCTTT
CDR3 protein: CASSPGTEAFF

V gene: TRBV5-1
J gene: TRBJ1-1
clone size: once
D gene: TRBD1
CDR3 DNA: TGCGCCAGCAGGGGGGCAGGGGGCACTGAAGCTTTCTTT
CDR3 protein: CASRGAGGTEAFF

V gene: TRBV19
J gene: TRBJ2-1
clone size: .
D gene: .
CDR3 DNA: TGTGCCAGTAGGAGGCGTCAGAACAATGAGCAGTTCTTC
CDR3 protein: CASRRRQNNEQFF

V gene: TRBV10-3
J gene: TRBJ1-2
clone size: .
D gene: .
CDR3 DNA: TGTGCCATCAGTGAGTCGGCGGGTGGCTACACCTTC
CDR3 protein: CAISESAGGYTF

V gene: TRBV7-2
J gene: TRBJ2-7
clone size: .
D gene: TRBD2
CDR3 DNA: TGTGCCAGCAGCCCTAGGACTAGCGGGAGCGGTTACGAGCAGTACTTC
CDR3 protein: CASSPRTSGSGYEQYF

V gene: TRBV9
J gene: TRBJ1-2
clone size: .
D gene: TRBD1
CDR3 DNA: TGTGCCAGCAGCCGACAGGGTTTGAGCAATGGCTACACCTTC
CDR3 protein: CASSRQGLSNGYTF

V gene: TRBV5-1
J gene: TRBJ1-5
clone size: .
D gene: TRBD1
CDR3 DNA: TGCGCCAGCAGCTTACAGGGGAATCAGCCCCAGCATTTT
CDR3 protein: CASSLQGNQPQHF

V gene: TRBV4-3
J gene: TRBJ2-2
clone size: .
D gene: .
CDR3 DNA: TGCGCCAGCAGCCAAGCCAAGGTATATAGCTCCGGGGAGCTGTTTTTT
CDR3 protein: CASSQAKVYSSGELFF

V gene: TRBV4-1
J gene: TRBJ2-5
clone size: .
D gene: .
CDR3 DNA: TGCGCCAGCAGCCAATCCGGGTCCTCCCCGGAGGAGACCCAGTACTTC
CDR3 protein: CASSQSGSSPEETQYF

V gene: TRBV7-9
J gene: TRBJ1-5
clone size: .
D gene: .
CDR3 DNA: TGTGCCAGCAGCTTAGGGCCGACACAGCCCCAGCATTTT
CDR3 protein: CASSLGPTQPQHF

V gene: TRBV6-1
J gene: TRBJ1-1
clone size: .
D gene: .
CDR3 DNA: TGTGCCAGCAGTGAATATTTACAGGAGAACACTGAGGCTTTCTTT
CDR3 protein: CASSEYLQENTEAFF

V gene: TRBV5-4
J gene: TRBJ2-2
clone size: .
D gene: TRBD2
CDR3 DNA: TGTGCCAGCAGCCCGGGACTACCTAACACCGGGGAGCTGTTTTTT
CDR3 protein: CASSPGLPNTGELFF

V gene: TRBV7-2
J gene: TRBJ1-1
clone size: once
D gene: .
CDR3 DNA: TGTGCCAGCAGCACCAGGGCCCGTAGGGCTTTCTTT
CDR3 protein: CASSTRARRAFF

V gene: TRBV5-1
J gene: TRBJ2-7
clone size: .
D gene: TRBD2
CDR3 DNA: TGCGCCAGCAGCTTCAGCGGGAGCTCCTACGAGCAGTACTTC
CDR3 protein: CASSFSGSSYEQYF

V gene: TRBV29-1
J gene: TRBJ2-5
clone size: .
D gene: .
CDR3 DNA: TGCAGCGTTGGATTCGGAGCCCAGTACTTC
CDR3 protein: CSVGFGAQYF

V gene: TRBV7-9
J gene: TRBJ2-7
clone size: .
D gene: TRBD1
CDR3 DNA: TGTTCCAGCAGCCATTCCGCGGGGACAGGGGTCCCCTACGAGCAGTACTTC
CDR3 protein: CSSSHSAGTGVPYEQYF

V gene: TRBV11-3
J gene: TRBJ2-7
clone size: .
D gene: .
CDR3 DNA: TGTGCCAGCAGCTTAAGAGGGCGCGAGCAGTACTTC
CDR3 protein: CASSLRGREQYF

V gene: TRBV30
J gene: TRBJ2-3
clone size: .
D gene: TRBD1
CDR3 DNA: TGTGCCTGGACGACAGGGGGCAGGAGTACAGATACGCAGTATTTT
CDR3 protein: CAWTTGGRSTDTQYF

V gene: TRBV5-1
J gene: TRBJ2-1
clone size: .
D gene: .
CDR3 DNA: TGCGCCAGCAGCTTGCGAACAGATTACAATGAGCAGTTCTTC
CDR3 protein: CASSLRTDYNEQFF

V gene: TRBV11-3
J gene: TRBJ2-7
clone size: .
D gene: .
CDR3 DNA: TGTGCCAGCAGCTTAGGCGAGAGCTACGAGCAGTACTTC
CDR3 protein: CASSLGESYEQYF

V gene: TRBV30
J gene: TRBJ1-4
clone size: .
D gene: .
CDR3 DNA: TGTGCCTGGCCACTTGGGGGGGAAAAACTGTTTTTT
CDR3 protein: CAWPLGGEKLFF

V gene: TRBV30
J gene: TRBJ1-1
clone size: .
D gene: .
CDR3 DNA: TGTGCCTGGCAATTGGCCCTGAACACTGAAGCTTTCTTT
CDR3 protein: CAWQLALNTEAFF

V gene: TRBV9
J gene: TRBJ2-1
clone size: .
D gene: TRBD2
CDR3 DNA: TGTGCCAGCAGCGCTCTAGCGGGAGGGACGTACAATGAGCAGTTCTTC
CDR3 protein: CASSALAGGTYNEQFF

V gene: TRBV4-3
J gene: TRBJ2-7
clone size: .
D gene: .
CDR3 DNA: TGCGCCAGCAGCCAAGACGTGGGGGGCGAGCAGTACTTC
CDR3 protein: CASSQDVGGEQYF

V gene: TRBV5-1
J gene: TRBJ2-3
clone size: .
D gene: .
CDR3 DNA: TGCGCCAGCAGCTTGGCGCTAGTAAAAACAGATACGCAGTATTTT
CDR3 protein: CASSLALVKTDTQYF

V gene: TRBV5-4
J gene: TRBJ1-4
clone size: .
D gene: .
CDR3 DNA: TGTGCCAGCAGCTCCCCTACAACTAATGAAAAACTGTTTTTT
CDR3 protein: CASSSPTTNEKLFF

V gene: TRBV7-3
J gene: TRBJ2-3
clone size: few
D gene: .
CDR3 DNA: TGTGCCAGCAGCCGCGGTGATACGCAGTATTTT
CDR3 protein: CASSRGDTQYF

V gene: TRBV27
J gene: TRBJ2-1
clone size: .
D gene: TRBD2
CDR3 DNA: TGTGCCAGCCTTCGCCTAGCGGGTTCCATCAATGAGCAGTTCTTC
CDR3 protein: CASLRLAGSINEQFF

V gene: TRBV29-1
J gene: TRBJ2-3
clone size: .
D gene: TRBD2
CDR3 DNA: TGCAGCGTCCTGGGGACTAGCGGGGCTAGCACAGATACGCAGTATTTT
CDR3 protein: CSVLGTSGASTDTQYF

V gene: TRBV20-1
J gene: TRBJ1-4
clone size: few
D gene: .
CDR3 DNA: TGCAGTGCTGCAGTTGAAAAACTGTTTTTT
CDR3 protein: CSAAVEKLFF

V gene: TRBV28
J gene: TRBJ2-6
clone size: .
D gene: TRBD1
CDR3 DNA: TGTGCCAGCAGTTTATGGGGACAGGGATCTGGGGCCAACGTCCTGACTTTC
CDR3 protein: CASSLWGQGSGANVLTF

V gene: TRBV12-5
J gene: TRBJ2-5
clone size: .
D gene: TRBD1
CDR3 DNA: TGTGCTAGTGGCCTGGGACAGCAAGAGACCCAGTACTTC
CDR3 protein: CASGLGQQETQYF

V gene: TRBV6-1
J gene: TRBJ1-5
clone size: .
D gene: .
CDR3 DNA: TGTGCCAGCACAGGGGCCGGAGGCAATCAGCCCCAGCATTTT
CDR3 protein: CASTGAGGNQPQHF

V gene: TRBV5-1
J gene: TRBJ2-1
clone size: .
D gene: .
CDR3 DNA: TGCGCCAGCAGCTTGCAGGATCCGTCCTACAATGAGCAGTTCTTC
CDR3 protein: CASSLQDPSYNEQFF

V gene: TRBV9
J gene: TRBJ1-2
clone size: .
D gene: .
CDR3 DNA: TGTGCCAGCAGCGTAGCTTCAGGTGGCTACACCTTC
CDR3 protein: CASSVASGGYTF

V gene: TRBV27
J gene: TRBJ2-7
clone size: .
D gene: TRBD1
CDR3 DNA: TGTGCCAGCAGTTTATCGTTTCAGGACAGGCCCCTACGAGGACAGTACTTC
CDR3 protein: CASSLSFQDRPLRGQYF

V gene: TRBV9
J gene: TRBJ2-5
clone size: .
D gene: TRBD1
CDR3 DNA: TGTGCCAGCAGCCCCCGAGACAGGGGGAAAGAGACCCAGTACTTC
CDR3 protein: CASSPRDRGKETQYF

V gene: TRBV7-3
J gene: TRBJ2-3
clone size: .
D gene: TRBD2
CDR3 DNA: TGTGCCAGCAGCTTCCTCTCTAGCGGGGATACAGATACGCAGTATTTT
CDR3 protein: CASSFLSSGDTDTQYF

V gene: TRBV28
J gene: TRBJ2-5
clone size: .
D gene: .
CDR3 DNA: TGTGCCAGCAGTTTCCCGGCGGGGAGTACTGAGACCCAGTACTTC
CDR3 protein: CASSFPAGSTETQYF

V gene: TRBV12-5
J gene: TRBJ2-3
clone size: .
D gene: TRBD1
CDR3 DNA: TGTGCTAGTCTCGGACAGGGTAGCGCAGATACGCAGTATTTT
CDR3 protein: CASLGQGSADTQYF

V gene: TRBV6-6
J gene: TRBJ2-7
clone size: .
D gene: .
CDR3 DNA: TGTGCCAGCAGTATACCTCAGGGGGGAGGCTACGAGCAGTACTTC
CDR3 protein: CASSIPQGGGYEQYF

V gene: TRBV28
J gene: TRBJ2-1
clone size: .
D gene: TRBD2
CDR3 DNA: TGTGCCAGCAGTTTAGCGGGAGGCCGCAATGAGCAGTTCTTC
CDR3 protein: CASSLAGGRNEQFF

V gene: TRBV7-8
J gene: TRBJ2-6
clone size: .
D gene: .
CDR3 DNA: TGTGCCAGCAGCCCCCAGGGGGCCAACGTCCTGACTTTC
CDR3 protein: CASSPQGANVLTF

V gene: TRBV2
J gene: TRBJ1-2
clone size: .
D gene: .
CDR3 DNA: TGTGCCAGCAGGCAGGGATGGAATGGCTACACCTTC
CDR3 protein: CASRQGWNGYTF

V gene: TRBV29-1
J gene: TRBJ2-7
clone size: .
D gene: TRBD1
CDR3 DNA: TGCAGCGTTGAAACAGGTGGGACAGGGCCCTCCTACGAGCAGTACTTC
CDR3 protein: CSVETGGTGPSYEQYF

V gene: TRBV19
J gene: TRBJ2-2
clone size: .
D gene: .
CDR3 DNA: TGTGCCAGTAGTATCGAGGGACACCCCACCGGGGAGCTGTTTTTT
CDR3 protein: CASSIEGHPTGELFF

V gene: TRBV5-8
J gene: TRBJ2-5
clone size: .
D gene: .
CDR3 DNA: TGTGCCAGCAGCTGGAGTCGAACCGAGACCCAGTACTTC
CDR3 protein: CASSWSRTETQYF